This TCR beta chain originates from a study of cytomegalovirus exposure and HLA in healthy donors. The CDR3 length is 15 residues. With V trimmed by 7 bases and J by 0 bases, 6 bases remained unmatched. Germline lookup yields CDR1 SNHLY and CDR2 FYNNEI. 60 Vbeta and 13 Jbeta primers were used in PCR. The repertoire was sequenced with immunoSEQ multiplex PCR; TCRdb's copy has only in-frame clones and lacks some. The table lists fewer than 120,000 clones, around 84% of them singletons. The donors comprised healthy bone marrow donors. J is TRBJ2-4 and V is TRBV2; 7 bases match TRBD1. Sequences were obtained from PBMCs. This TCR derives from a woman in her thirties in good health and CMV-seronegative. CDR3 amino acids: CASNRDRLAKNIQYF. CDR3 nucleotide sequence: TGTGCCAGCAATCGGGACAGACTAGCCAAAAACATTCAGTACTTC.